This passage covers 27 T cell receptor beta chains from one sample sequenced in a study of lymphopenia after photon versus proton radiotherapy (dated by TCRdb to the late 2010s). Library prep was done by the immunoSEQ multiplex PCR assay. The table comes from immuneACCESS by way of TCRdb, which keeps in-frame sequences with V and J called. Part of the clones is missing from these tables; in studies checked, under half for an unresolved V gene and the rest for unknown reasons. This sample gives 25,000 to 35,000 clones in total; roughly nine tenths of them show up just once. The ten largest clones capture more than 6.5% of the sample. Specimen: peripheral blood, collected from a patient treated with proton-based radiotherapy. The receptor source for this set is a woman in her 70s with pancreatic cancer. Some clones in this sample may be carry-over from other donors' samples.

The V call is TRBV6-1, the J call TRBJ2-7; D is uncertain. V shed 0 bases and J shed 6 bases, with 12 bases lying between them. CDR1 is MNHNS and CDR2 is SASEGT in the germline V gene. CDR3 length: 14 amino acids. The CDR3 protein is CASSEARPDGEQYF. The CDR3 DNA sequence: TGTGCCAGCAGTGAAGCTCGCCCAGATGGCGAGCAGTACTTC.

The J gene is TRBJ1-5, the V gene TRBV4-3; D uncertain. The V end lost 1 base, the J end lost 2 bases, and 9 bases lay between the germline ends. The CDR3 totals 15 residues. Germline lookup yields CDR1 LGHNA and CDR2 YSLEER. CDR3 sequence reads: CASSQVFAGNQPQHF. In nucleotides, the CDR3 is TGCGCCAGCAGCCAAGTTTTTGCAGGCAATCAGCCCCAGCATTTT.

The V gene is TRBV30, the J gene TRBJ1-2; D is unclear. V was cut by 5 bases and J by 2 bases, with 15 bases left in between. CDR1 is GTSNPN, CDR2 SVGIG, per germline (reference sequence). This CDR3 spans 14 amino acids. In nucleotides, the CDR3 is TGTGCCTGGCAAAGACTGGAAAAGAACTATGGCTACACCTTC. This sequence encodes CAWQRLEKNYGYTF.

This clone has only one observation. The chain carries TRBV13 and TRBJ2-3, with 8 bases identical to TRBD2. The germline gives CDR1 PRHDT, CDR2 FYEKMQ (reference sequence). V lost 4 bases, J lost 3 bases, and 9 bases stayed unmatched. The CDR3 extends over 16 amino acids. The DNA for the CDR3 is TGTGCCAGCAGCTGGCGGGGGGCGGGAGAAACAGATACGCAGTATTTT. Translation: CASSWRGAGETDTQYF. Full variable domain (missing parts from reference TRBV13 and TRBJ2-3): AAGVIQSPRHLIKEKRETATLKCYPIPRHDTVYWYQQGPGQDPQFLISFYEKMQSDKGSIPDRFSAQQFSDYHSELNMSSLELGDSALYFCASSWRGAGETDTQYFGPGTRLTVL.

The V gene is TRBV7-3, the J gene TRBJ1-5; no firm D call. Looked up from germline, CDR1 is SGHTA and CDR2 is FQGTGA. The CDR3 is 17 amino acids. The V gene lost 5 bases and the J gene lost 2 bases, with 19 bases spanning the gap. The CDR3: CASSLLLSLGGNQPQHF. Here the CDR3 DNA reads TGTGCCAGCAGCCTATTACTGAGCCTCGGCGGCAATCAGCCCCAGCATTTT.

The chain carries TRBV27 and TRBJ1-2; perhaps TRBD1 as D (5 bases). Trimming took 0 bases from V and 4 from J, leaving 9 bases between them. The length of the CDR3 is 14 residues. The germline V gene has CDR1 MNHEY and CDR2 SMNVEV (reference sequence). The CDR3 sequence is CASSLSGGSYGYTF. CDR3 in DNA: TGTGCCAGCAGTTTATCGGGGGGGTCCTATGGCTACACCTTC.

The chain combines TRBV5-1 with TRBJ1-5; maybe TRBD1 (5 bases). V was shortened by 6 bases and J by 2 bases, with 18 bases between the two germline ends. The CDR3 covers 16 residues. Germline V lookup: CDR1 SGHRS, CDR2 YFSETQ. The DNA of the CDR3 is TGCGCCAGCACTTTTGGATCAGGGATCGGCAATCAGCCCCAGCATTTT. Translated, it gives CASTFGSGIGNQPQHF.

The chain combines TRBV6-5 with TRBJ1-2; TRBD1 is a possible D gene (5 bases). Germline V gene sequence: CDR1 MNHEY, CDR2 SVGAGI. The V end was cut by 7 bases, the J end by 9 bases, with 12 bases between. CDR3 length equals 11 residues. CDR3 in DNA: TGTGCCAGCAAGCAGGGAAATAGCTACACCTTC. Its protein product is CASKQGNSYTF.

V is TRBV15 and J is TRBJ2-5, with D possibly being TRBD1 (6 bases). With the DNA end fitting TRBJ2-7 better, the J assignment may be wrong. CDR1 LNHNV and CDR2 YYDKDF come from the germline V gene (reference sequence). This CDR3 is 12 amino acids long. The CDR3 region is CATSFTGNEQYF. CDR3 DNA: TGTGCCACCAGCTTCACAGGGAACGAGCAGTACTTC.

The chain is built from TRBV5-6 and TRBJ1-1; TRBD1 matches at 9 bases. Per germline, CDR1 SGHDT and CDR2 YYEEEE. This CDR3 spans 14 amino acids. Unmatched junction bases numbered 5, after V lost 2 bases and J lost 6 bases. DNA of the CDR3: TGTGCCAGCAGCTTCCCGGGACAGGGCGCTGAAGCTTTCTTT. Translated, it gives CASSFPGQGAEAFF.

This chain joins TRBV11-2 and TRBJ2-7, with TRBD1 identical over 7 bases. J lost 1 base, V lost 6 bases, and 6 bases had no gene match. The CDR3 loop spans 14 amino acids. Germline CDR1 reads SGHAT; CDR2 reads FQNNGV. For the CDR3, the DNA is TGTGCCAGCAGTCTTTCAGGGGGTTCCTACGAGCAGTACTTC. Amino acids: CASSLSGGSYEQYF.

The chain employs TRBV5-3 and TRBJ1-1; D unresolved. TRBV5-3 is annotated as an ORF whose role is uncertain. V shed 2 bases and J shed 1 base, with 15 bases lying between them. This CDR3 has 16 residues. The chain's CDR3 is CARSFFWPEGNTEAFF. For the CDR3, the DNA is TGTGCCAGAAGCTTTTTCTGGCCCGAGGGGAACACTGAAGCTTTCTTT.

This clone appeared a few times. V gene TRBV6-1 combines with J gene TRBJ1-2, with D tentatively TRBD1 (6 bases). V gave up 4 bases and J gave up 7 bases, with 13 bases separating them. The CDR3 is made up of 13 amino acids. Looked up from germline, CDR1 is MNHNS and CDR2 is SASEGT. CDR3 DNA sequence: TGTGCCAGCAGTGCCACAGGGTCCAGTGGCTACACCTTC. Residues: CASSATGSSGYTF.

The chain has TRBV27 and TRBJ1-1, with TRBD1 as a possible D gene (5 bases). The V end lost 6 bases, the J end lost 1 base, and 12 bases lay between the germline ends. Per the germline V gene, CDR1 is MNHEY and CDR2 is SMNVEV (reference sequence). This CDR3 contains 14 residues. CDR3 DNA: TGTGCCAGCAGAAATCCGGGGCCGAACACTGAAGCTTTCTTT. This encodes CASRNPGPNTEAFF.

Only a few counts were recorded for this clone. The chain has TRBV4-2 and TRBJ2-2; 7 bases fit TRBD2. Per germline, CDR1 LGHNA and CDR2 YNFKEQ. This CDR3 has 16 residues. With V trimmed by 7 bases and J by 1 base, 9 bases remained unmatched. The CDR3 protein is CASTKGGRGNTGELFF. The CDR3 DNA follows: TGTGCCAGCACCAAGGGAGGGCGGGGGAACACCGGGGAGCTGTTTTTT.

J is TRBJ1-5 and V is TRBV30; the D gene is possibly TRBD1 (6 bases). The CDR3 is 17 residues long. V lost 2 bases and J 1 base, leaving 18 bases between the germline ends. In germline, CDR1 is GTSNPN, CDR2 SVGIG (reference sequence). This chain's CDR3 is CAWSKAPLGGSNQPQHF. Here the CDR3 DNA reads TGTGCCTGGAGTAAAGCTCCTTTAGGGGGGAGCAATCAGCCCCAGCATTTT.

The V call is TRBV7-9, the J call TRBJ2-7; tentatively, D is TRBD2 (6 bases). Germline lookup yields CDR1 SEHNR and CDR2 FQNEAQ (reference sequence). V gave up 3 bases and J gave up 3 bases, with 15 bases separating them. CDR3 size: 15 residues. The CDR3 DNA follows: TGTGCCAGCAGCTTGGGGGACTTGGCAGACTACGAGCAGTACTTC. Protein sequence: CASSLGDLADYEQYF.

This chain links TRBV7-9 with TRBJ2-5, with D perhaps given as TRBD1 or TRBD2 (6 bases each). Germline V lookup: CDR1 SEHNR, CDR2 FQNEAQ (reference sequence). Deletions cut 3 bases from V and 5 bases from J, with 19 bases between. CDR3 length: 16 amino acids. The CDR3: CASSLGIAERGETQYF. CDR3 coding DNA: TGTGCCAGCAGCTTGGGAATAGCGGAAAGGGGGGAGACCCAGTACTTC.

The V call is TRBV19, the J call TRBJ2-2, with TRBD2 as a possible D gene (5 bases). Germline assignment: CDR1 LNHDA and CDR2 SQIVND (reference sequence). The CDR3 extends over 14 amino acids. V was shortened by 3 bases and J by 7 bases, with 12 bases between the two germline ends. The CDR3 nucleotides read TGTGCCAGTAGTATTGGGCCCCGGGGCGGGGAGCTGTTTTTT. Protein: CASSIGPRGGELFF.

The chain couples TRBV28 to TRBJ2-1; 7 bases match TRBD2. Per germline, CDR1 MDHEN and CDR2 SYDVKM. This CDR3 is built from 15 residues. The J segment lost 7 bases and the V segment lost 7 bases, leaving 13 bases of the junction unmatched. CDR3 protein: CASTLGEGRWNEQFF. The CDR3 DNA follows: TGTGCCAGCACCCTAGGGGAGGGCCGGTGGAATGAGCAGTTCTTC.

V and J are TRBV28 and TRBJ1-1, with 8 positions matching TRBD1. In germline, CDR1 is MDHEN, CDR2 SYDVKM. The V gene end was trimmed by 4 bases and the J gene end by 6 bases; junction bases not matched to a gene: 10. The CDR3 consists of 15 residues. CDR3 in DNA: TGTGCCAGCAGTTCCAATGGCAGGGGGCTACCTGAAGCTTTCTTT. This translates into CASSSNGRGLPEAFF. Based on the CDR3 plus reference TRBV28 and TRBJ1-1, the full variable domain is DVKVTQSSRYLVKRTGEKVFLECVQDMDHENMFWYRQDPGLGLRLIYFSYDVKMKEKGDIPEGYSVSREKKERFSLILESASTNQTSMYLCASSSNGRGLPEAFFGQGTRLTVV.

The chain uses TRBV18 and TRBJ2-3; D ambiguous. CDR1 and CDR2 from the germline V gene are KGHSH and LQKENI. CDR3 length: 14 residues. Trimming took off 0 bases at V and 2 bases at J, with 6 bases between the two ends. The CDR3 here is CASSPPVDTDTQYF. CDR3 nucleotides: TGTGCCAGCTCACCACCGGTTGACACAGATACGCAGTATTTT.

This clone was observed once. The chain uses TRBV30 and TRBJ1-6; 8 nucleotides match TRBD1. Trimming cost V 3 bases and J 5 bases; bases outside gene matches: 12. The CDR3 contains 17 residues. The germline V gene encodes CDR1 GTSNPN and CDR2 SVGIG (reference sequence). The chain's CDR3 is CAWRSRAGTGDNSPLHF. CDR3 coding DNA: TGTGCCTGGAGATCTCGGGCTGGGACAGGAGATAATTCACCCCTCCACTTT.

V and J are TRBV4-3 and TRBJ2-1, with 12 bases fitting TRBD2. This CDR3 contains 15 residues. V lost 0 bases, J lost 15 bases, and 9 bases stayed unmatched. CDR1 is LGHNA and CDR2 is YSLEER in the germline V gene. Written as DNA, the CDR3 is TGCGCCAGCAGCCAAGATCGGGCTAGCGGGAGGGGGTGGTTCTTC. This sequence encodes CASSQDRASGRGWFF.

The chain combines TRBV7-2 with TRBJ2-7; 7 bases line up with TRBD2. The CDR3 sequence is 14 residues long. Germline values: CDR1 SGHTA, CDR2 FQGNSA. V dropped 5 bases and J dropped 7; count of bases not matched to a gene: 11. CDR3 in DNA: TGTGCCAGCAGCCATGGACTAGGTACGGGGGAGCAGTACTTC. This encodes CASSHGLGTGEQYF. Full variable domain (rest looked up from reference TRBV7-2 and TRBJ2-7): GAGVSQSPSNKVTEKGKDVELRCDPISGHTALYWYRQSLGQGLEFLIYFQGNSAPDKSGLPSDRFSAERTGGSVSTLTIQRTQQEDSAVYLCASSHGLGTGEQYFGPGTRLTVT.

The chain recombines TRBV10-1 with TRBJ2-3, with a possible D match to TRBD1 (6 bases). Trimming stripped 0 bases from V and 6 bases from J, with 10 bases between. The germline V gene has CDR1 WNHNN and CDR2 SYGVQD (reference sequence). There are 14 residues in the CDR3. The CDR3 DNA reads TGCGCCAGCAGTGAGTCGATGGGGGCCGATACGCAGTATTTT. It translates to CASSESMGADTQYF.

The rearrangement uses TRBV7-2 and TRBJ1-2; TRBD1 is a possible D gene (5 bases). Germline V gene lookup returns CDR1 SGHTA and CDR2 FQGNSA. Trimming cost V 5 bases and J 4 bases, with 14 bases left between them. The CDR3 length is 14 residues. CDR3 sequence: CASSRSREGYGYTF. The CDR3 nucleotides are TGTGCCAGCAGCCGATCCAGGGAGGGCTATGGCTACACCTTC.